Below, 21 T cell receptor beta chains from the same sample are listed, as sequenced in a study of regulatory T cells in long-lasting Graves disease. Time point: newly diagnosed GD, antithyroid drugs for less than 3 months. PBMC-derived RNA was used for the TCR library. Building the TCR beta libraries relied on iRepertoire HTBI primers, and CDR3 regions underwent Arm-PCR. TCRdb re-called the multiplex PCR reads through MiXCR, storing one row per CDR3 protein. The table records approximately 300,000 distinct CDR3 sequences, 15% to 20% of them present only once. The material was peripheral blood mononuclear cells (PBMCs), obtained at new diagnosis, from a patient treated with antithyroid drugs. These receptors were collected from a female donor with Graves disease.

This clonotype was counted only a few times. Compared with germline, one end of the junction differs, possibly owing to a read error. The chain joins TRBV12-3 or TRBV12-4 to TRBJ1-5; D remains ambiguous. The CDR3 covers 16 residues. In DNA form, the CDR3 reads TGTGCCGGCAGTTTTGGGCGGGTAATTAAGGTTCAGCCCCAGCATTTT. Protein sequence: CAGSFGRVIKVQPQHF.

This clonotype was observed many times. The chain links TRBV28 to TRBJ2-6; D may be TRBD2 (5 bases). The CDR3 extends over 15 amino acids. Trimming stripped 6 bases from V and 1 base from J, with 10 bases between. Looked up from germline, CDR1 is MDHEN and CDR2 is SYDVKM. The CDR3 loop is CASRGVKSGANVLTF. CDR3 nucleotide sequence: TGTGCCAGCAGGGGAGTGAAGTCTGGGGCCAACGTCCTGACTTTC.

The chain employs TRBV19 and TRBJ2-6; TRBD1 matches 12 bases. This CDR3 spans 18 amino acids. The germline gives CDR1 LNHDA, CDR2 SQIVND (reference sequence). V gave up 7 bases and J gave up 3 bases; unmatched junction bases: 10. The CDR3 DNA is TGTGCCAGTAATTCCCCGGGACAGGGGGCATTTGGGGCCAACGTCCTGACTTTC. Translated: CASNSPGQGAFGANVLTF.

This clonotype was recorded many times. This rearrangement joins TRBV20-1 to TRBJ2-7, with 9 bases fitting TRBD2. The germline V gene has CDR1 DFQATT and CDR2 SNEGSKA (reference sequence). The CDR3 has 14 amino acids. The J segment lost 5 bases and the V segment lost 3 bases, leaving 8 bases of the junction unmatched. The CDR3 DNA is TGCAGTGCTAGGACGCCTAGCGGGGCCCACGAGCAGTACTTC. Its translation: CSARTPSGAHEQYF.

The chain is built from TRBV2 and TRBJ1-2; 9 bases are a match to TRBD1. Trimming at V came to 4 bases and at J to 6 bases, leaving 3 bases not matched to a gene. Germline loops: CDR1 SNHLY, CDR2 FYNNEI. The CDR3 covers 13 residues. CDR3 DNA: TGTGCCAGCAGTGGGGACAGGGTTGATGGCTACACCTTC. Encoded protein: CASSGDRVDGYTF.

This clonotype was found many times. V gene TRBV10-2 combines with J gene TRBJ2-1, with 7 bases that match TRBD1. In germline, CDR1 is WSHSY, CDR2 SAAADI. The CDR3 has 14 residues. After removal of 5 bases from V and 6 bases from J, the junction contained 7 bases not matched to a gene. The CDR3 reads CASSPLRGLNEQFF. The CDR3 coding sequence is TGCGCCAGCAGTCCCTTGAGGGGGCTCAATGAGCAGTTCTTC.

This clonotype was seen repeatedly, ten times or more. The CDR3, as DNA: TGCGCCAGCAGTGAGGAGGACAGGGGATTCTTAGGAGAGCAGTACTTC. This codes for CASSEEDRGFLGEQYF. This rearrangement joins TRBV10-2 to TRBJ2-7; TRBD1 matches 9 bases. V shed 2 bases, J shed 7 bases, and the junction held 12 bases outside the gene matches. Germline loops: CDR1 WSHSY, CDR2 SAAADI. The CDR3 spans 16 residues.

As for this clonotype: Compared with germline, one end of the junction differs, possibly owing to a read error. CDR3 sequence reads: CVSSYHRTMDSGYEQYF. The CDR3 DNA follows: TGTGTCAGCAGCTATCATCGGACGATGGACAGTGGCTACGAGCAGTACTTC. V and J are TRBV7-8 and TRBJ2-7, with a possible D match to TRBD1 (6 bases). Germline loops: CDR1 SGHVS, CDR2 FQNEAQ. The length of the CDR3 is 17 residues.

This clonotype was seen many times. The V and J genes are TRBV30 and TRBJ1-4; 9 bases map to TRBD1. V lost 5 bases to trimming and J lost 7 bases; unmatched junction nucleotides: 5. This CDR3 is 13 amino acids long. CDR1 is GTSNPN and CDR2 is SVGIG in the germline V gene (reference sequence). The CDR3 DNA reads TGTGCCTGGGCCCGGGACAGGGCTGAAAAACTGTTTTTT. The encoded protein is CAWARDRAEKLFF.

The V and J genes are TRBV12-3 or TRBV12-4 and TRBJ2-2; 8 bases agree with TRBD1. Trimming removed 1 base from V and 4 bases from J; junction bases left unmatched: 5. The CDR3 runs to 16 residues. The CDR3 reads CASSLGRGPSTGELFF. In DNA, the CDR3 is TGTGCCAGCAGTTTAGGCAGGGGGCCCAGCACCGGGGAGCTGTTTTTT.

The chain has TRBV5-1 and TRBJ2-7, with D possibly TRBD1 on 5 matching bases. The CDR3 is 15 amino acids. Germline loops: CDR1 SGHRS, CDR2 YFSETQ. V dropped 4 bases and J dropped 2 bases, with 16 bases sitting between them. The DNA for the CDR3 is TGCGCCAGCAGCGGGTGGGCAGGGCCGACCTACGAGCAGTACTTC. Amino acid sequence: CASSGWAGPTYEQYF.

This clonotype was observed at least ten times. At one end the junction does not follow the germline gene, possibly because of a read error. V and J are TRBV20-1 and TRBJ2-7; D is possibly TRBD1 (5 bases). The DNA matches TRBJ2-3 better at its end, which makes the J call doubtful. Germline-derived CDR1 and CDR2 are DFQATT and SNEGSKA (reference sequence). The CDR3 contains 15 residues. Here the CDR3 DNA reads TGCAGTGTTAGAGATAGGGGCAGCACAGGAGTTACGCAGTATTTT. It is translated as CSVRDRGSTGVTQYF.

This clonotype has a count of ten or more. The CDR3 DNA reads as TGTGCCAGCAGCTTAGCCCAGACGAACACTGAAGCTTTCTTT. It specifies CASSLAQTNTEAFF. V is TRBV7-2 and J is TRBJ1-1; D gene unclear. This CDR3 spans 14 amino acids. Trimming cost V 0 bases and J 1 base, with 6 bases left between them. Germline-derived CDR1 and CDR2 are SGHTA and FQGNSA.

This clonotype was counted many times. The chain combines TRBV28 with TRBJ2-3; the D gene is possibly TRBD2 (6 bases). The V and J ends lost 3 bases and 4 bases respectively, with 11 bases between them. CDR3 length equals 14 residues. Germline CDR1 is MDHEN and CDR2 is SYDVKM. In nucleotides, the CDR3 is TGTGCCAGCAGTTTCCAGGGCGGGGCAGATACGCAGTATTTT. Translating gives CASSFQGGADTQYF.

In its sample, this clonotype was seen many times. V is TRBV5-1 and J is TRBJ2-1; D ambiguous. Trimming removed 4 bases from V and 6 bases from J, with 11 bases in between. The CDR3 has 13 amino acids. Germline CDR1 reads SGHRS; CDR2 reads YFSETQ. The CDR3 here is CASSPDGFNEQFF. CDR3 coding DNA: TGCGCCAGCAGCCCGGACGGATTCAATGAGCAGTTCTTC. Together with reference TRBV5-1 and TRBJ2-1, the CDR3 gives the full variable domain: KAGVTQTPRYLIKTRGQQVTLSCSPISGHRSVSWYQQTPGQGLQFLFEYFSETQRNKGNFPGRFSGRQFSNSRSEMNVSTLELGDSALYLCASSPDGFNEQFFGPGTRLTVL.

This clonotype was recorded at least ten times. V usage is TRBV24-1 and J usage is TRBJ1-3, with TRBD1 as a possible D gene (5 bases). Germline CDR1 is KGHDR and CDR2 is SFDVKD. V lost 6 bases, J lost 1 base, and 9 bases lay in between. CDR3 length: 14 amino acids. The CDR3 loop reads CATSPDSSGNTIYF. The CDR3 region has the DNA TGTGCCACCAGTCCCGACAGTTCTGGAAACACCATATATTTT.

The chain carries TRBV2 and TRBJ1-2, with D hard to call. The CDR3 runs 13 residues. Germline V gives CDR1 SNHLY, CDR2 FYNNEI. Trimming took off 8 bases at V and 0 bases at J, with 10 bases between the two ends. This CDR3 reads CASSGAPNYGYTF. CDR3 DNA: TGTGCCAGCTCAGGTGCACCTAACTATGGCTACACCTTC.

Comment on this clonotype: One base separates it from a far larger clone, so it is likely a read error. This rearrangement joins TRBV6-9 to TRBJ2-1; TRBD2 matches at 8 bases. V was clipped by 3 bases and J by 10 bases; unmatched bases: 17. This CDR3 is 17 amino acids long. Germline CDR1 MNHGY, CDR2 SVAAGI. CDR3 residues: CASSYSWDSGARGEQFF. The CDR3 DNA reads TGTGCCAGCAGTTACTCCTGGGATAGCGGGGCCCGGGGCGAGCAGTTCTTC.

This clonotype came up many times. The chain is built from TRBV9 and TRBJ2-7, with 7 bases identical to TRBD1. V gave up 3 bases and J gave up 0 bases; unmatched junction bases: 3. This CDR3 contains 14 residues. Germline values: CDR1 SGDLS, CDR2 YYNGEE. CDR3 residues: CASSARDSSYEQYF. CDR3 DNA sequence: TGTGCCAGCAGCGCCAGGGACAGCTCCTACGAGCAGTACTTC.

A few counts support this clonotype. The chain recombines TRBV6-5 with TRBJ1-5, with no clear D. CDR1 is MNHEY, CDR2 SVGAGI, per germline. The V end lost 0 bases, the J end lost 3 bases, and 9 bases lay between the germline ends. This CDR3 is 15 amino acids long. The CDR3 DNA sequence: TGTGCCAGCAGTTACTCGAAGACGCCCAATCAGCCCCAGCATTTT. This encodes CASSYSKTPNQPQHF.

This clonotype has ten or more counts. The chain joins TRBV19 to TRBJ2-4, with D perhaps matching TRBD2 (6 bases). The CDR3 totals 16 residues. Trimming took 5 bases from V and 0 from J, leaving 14 bases between them. Germline V CDR1 and CDR2: LNHDA, SQIVND (reference sequence). CDR3 coding DNA: TGTGCCAGTAGTCCGGCTCCGGGACTAGCCAAAAACATTCAGTACTTC. Translated: CASSPAPGLAKNIQYF.